The 10 T cell receptor beta chains listed next were all sequenced from one sample in a study of blood T cells in healthy people across ages. A second about 7 to 11 cycle PCR used barcoded and J-beta primers. Via MiXCR, TCRdb re-called the 5' RACE reads, giving one row per CDR3 protein. This sample carries about 1.8 million distinct CDR3 sequences, about 49% of them seen once, and the ten largest clones take over 2%. What was sequenced was blood. The origin of the receptors is a woman in her 40s in good health.

The V gene is TRBV3-1, the J gene TRBJ2-3; 7 bases line up with TRBD1. Germline V gives CDR1 LGHDT, CDR2 YNNKEL (reference sequence). J gave up 0 bases and V 3 bases, and 9 bases lay outside the gene matches. The CDR3 is made up of 17 amino acids. CDR3 coding DNA: TGTGCCAGCAGCCAGAGGGGACAGAGCCTTAGCACAGATACGCAGTATTTT. Protein: CASSQRGQSLSTDTQYF.

The chain recombines TRBV2 with TRBJ1-6, with 8 bases that match TRBD1. The CDR3 is 15 amino acids. Germline-derived CDR1 and CDR2 are SNHLY and FYNNEI. V dropped 6 bases and J dropped 8; count of bases not matched to a gene: 9. The CDR3, as DNA: TGTGCCAGCAGCTCAAGACAGGGGATTGATTCACCCCTCCACTTT. Amino acid sequence: CASSSRQGIDSPLHF.

The chain links TRBV5-1 to TRBJ2-3, with a tentative D call TRBD1 (5 bases). The CDR3 covers 16 residues. Germline V lookup: CDR1 SGHRS, CDR2 YFSETQ. Trimming stripped 0 bases from V and 0 bases from J, with 11 bases between. The CDR3 DNA reads as TGCGCCAGCAGCTTGGATAAGGACACTAGCACAGATACGCAGTATTTT. Protein product: CASSLDKDTSTDTQYF.

This clonotype was observed a few times. J is TRBJ2-1 and V is TRBV3-1; no reliable D call. CDR1 is LGHDT, CDR2 YNNKEL, per germline (reference sequence). The CDR3 length is 15 residues. The V end was cut by 4 bases, the J end by 0 bases, with 10 bases between. For the CDR3, the DNA is TGTGCCAGCAGCCCTCAGTCAAGCTCCTACAATGAGCAGTTCTTC. This translates into CASSPQSSSYNEQFF.

This clonotype was seen a single time. The gene calls are TRBV28 and TRBJ2-3; TRBD2 matches 14 bases. The trim removed 2 bases at V and 1 base at J, leaving 2 bases unmatched. CDR1 is MDHEN and CDR2 is SYDVKM in the germline V gene. The CDR3 consists of 17 residues. The chain's CDR3 is CASSLKGLAGGTDTQYF. CDR3 in DNA: TGTGCCAGCAGTTTAAAGGGACTAGCGGGAGGCACAGATACGCAGTATTTT.

The chain recombines TRBV27 with TRBJ2-7, with 7 bases that match TRBD1. CDR1 and CDR2 from the germline V gene are MNHEY and SMNVEV (reference sequence). The CDR3 totals 16 residues. V gave up 5 bases and J gave up 6 bases; unmatched junction bases: 16. The CDR3 loop reads CASSTDRQGRGVEQYF. The CDR3 DNA reads as TGTGCCAGCAGTACCGACCGACAGGGTCGAGGGGTCGAGCAGTACTTC.

V usage is TRBV5-1 and J usage is TRBJ2-6; D unresolved. This CDR3 region has 15 residues. The V gene lost 7 bases and the J gene lost 0 bases, with 11 bases spanning the gap. Germline values: CDR1 SGHRS, CDR2 YFSETQ. The CDR3: CASGIILSGANVLTF. In DNA, the CDR3 is TGCGCCAGCGGGATAATTCTCTCTGGGGCCAACGTCCTGACTTTC.

This chain uses TRBV28 with TRBJ1-6; D gene unclear. The V and J ends lost 7 bases and 0 bases respectively, with 16 bases between them. CDR1 and CDR2 (germline): MDHEN, SYDVKM. The CDR3 runs 17 residues. The CDR3 is CASKDPPSDSYNSPLHF. The CDR3 DNA sequence: TGTGCCAGCAAGGACCCGCCTTCCGACTCCTATAATTCACCCCTCCACTTT.

This clonotype occurred a few times. The chain links TRBV6-6 to TRBJ2-3, with D possibly matching TRBD1 (6 bases). Trimming left V 7 bases short and J 1 base short, with 18 bases between. The germline V gene encodes CDR1 MNHNY and CDR2 SVGAGI (reference sequence). The CDR3 spans 16 residues. The CDR3 sequence: CASTPSLDSRTDTQYF. The CDR3 bases are TGTGCCAGCACCCCAAGTTTGGACAGTCGCACAGATACGCAGTATTTT.

The genes are TRBV5-4 and TRBJ1-2, with 9 bases aligning to TRBD1. The CDR3 spans 12 residues. Germline assignment: CDR1 SGHNT and CDR2 YYREEE (reference sequence). The junction had 6 bases not matched to a gene; V was cut back by 4 bases and J by 11 bases. The CDR3 sequence is CASSAGTGWYTF. The CDR3 DNA reads as TGTGCCAGCAGCGCGGGGACAGGGTGGTACACCTTC. The full variable domain, with the rest looked up from reference TRBV5-4 and TRBJ1-2, is ETGVTQSPTHLIKTRGQQVTLRCSSQSGHNTVSWYQQALGQGPQFIFQYYREEENGRGNFPPRFSGLQFPNYSSELNVNALELDDSALYLCASSAGTGWYTFGSGTRLTVV.